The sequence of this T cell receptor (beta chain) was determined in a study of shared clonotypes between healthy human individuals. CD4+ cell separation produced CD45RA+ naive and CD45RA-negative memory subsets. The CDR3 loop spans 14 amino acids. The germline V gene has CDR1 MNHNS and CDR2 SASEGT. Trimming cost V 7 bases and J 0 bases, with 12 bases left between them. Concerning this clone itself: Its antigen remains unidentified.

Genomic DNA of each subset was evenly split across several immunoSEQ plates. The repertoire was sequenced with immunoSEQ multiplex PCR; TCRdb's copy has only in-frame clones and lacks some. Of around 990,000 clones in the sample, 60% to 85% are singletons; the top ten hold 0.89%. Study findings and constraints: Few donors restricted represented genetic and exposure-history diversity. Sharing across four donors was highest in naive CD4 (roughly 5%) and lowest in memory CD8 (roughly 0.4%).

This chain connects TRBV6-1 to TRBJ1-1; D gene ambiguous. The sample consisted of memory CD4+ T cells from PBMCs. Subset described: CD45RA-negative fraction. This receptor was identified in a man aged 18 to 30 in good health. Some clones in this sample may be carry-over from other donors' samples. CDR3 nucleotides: TGTGCCAGCATTCTTCAACCAATGAACACTGAAGCTTTCTTT. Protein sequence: CASILQPMNTEAFF.